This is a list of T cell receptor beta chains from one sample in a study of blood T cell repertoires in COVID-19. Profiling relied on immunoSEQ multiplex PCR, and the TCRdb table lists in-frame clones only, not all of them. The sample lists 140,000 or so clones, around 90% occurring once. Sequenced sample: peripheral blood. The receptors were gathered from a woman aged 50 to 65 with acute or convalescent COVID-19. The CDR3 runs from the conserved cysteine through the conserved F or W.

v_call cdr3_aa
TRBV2 CASSVGTGLRDF
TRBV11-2 CASRNSGGPHYNEQFF
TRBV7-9 CASSPRGGANTEAFF
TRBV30 CAWRRAGGPHTGELFF
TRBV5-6 CASSYRATEAFF
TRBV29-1 CSGGTGSDTQYF
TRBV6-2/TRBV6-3 CASSRPGLAGATGELFF
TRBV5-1 CASSLETQGDSPLHF
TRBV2 CASSLAGGLNTQYF
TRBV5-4 CASSSRASTDTQYF
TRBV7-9 CASKLGGRTEAFF
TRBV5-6 CASSLAPSSYEQYF
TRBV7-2 CASRVRDSVNEKLFF
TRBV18 CASSPPAGVWEKLFF
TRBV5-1 CASSRETSGRTYEQYF
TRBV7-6 CASSLGTGRTTGELFF
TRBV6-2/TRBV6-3 CASSYSSRGGHEQFF
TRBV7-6 CASSPTLDRNYGYTF
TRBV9 CASSARLQGSTEAFF
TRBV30 CAWAIGQGAYGYTF
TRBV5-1 CASSSSPYRTGNEKLFF
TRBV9 CASSDPGLAGGFTQYF
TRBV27 CASSLFGLAGANEQFF
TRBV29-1 CSVEWTGGGEKLFF
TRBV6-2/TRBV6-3 CASSSQANTEAFF
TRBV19 CASSILAGGNEQFF
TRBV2 CASSEVAGGGGTDTQYF
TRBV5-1 CASSPGTSSDEQFF
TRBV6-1 CASSEVLRGSPQHF
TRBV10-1 CASLRDRGNQPQHF
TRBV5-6 CASSVTGVGYTF
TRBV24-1 CATSDPELGVADTQYF
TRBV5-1 CASSLVSNTEAFF
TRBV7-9 CASSLAPGGGTGELFF
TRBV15 CATSRVLGNQPQHF
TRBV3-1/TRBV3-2 CASSQVRGTEAFF
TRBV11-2 CASSRQPQETQYF
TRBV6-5 CASLLADTQYF
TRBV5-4 CASSTDSIGQLFF
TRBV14 CASSPGLAAYEQYF
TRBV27 CASSLRGYEQYF
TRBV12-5 CASGSDLRGWGNTIYF
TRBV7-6 CASSSRDRAGNTIYF
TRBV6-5 CASRIGTGINQPQHF
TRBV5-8 CASSLVWGGEKLFF
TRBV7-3 CASSPSSYNEQFF
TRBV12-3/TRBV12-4 CASSLTGEGYTF
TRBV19 CASSNLVPQETQYF
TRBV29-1 CSVELLAAVGYTF
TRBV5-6 CASSLFGTGDYEQYF